This entry is about one T cell receptor (beta chain). The CDR3 is 14 amino acids. Germline values: CDR1 KGHSH, CDR2 LQKENI. The V gene end was trimmed by 6 bases and the J gene end by 5 bases; junction bases not matched to a gene: 6. This entry belongs to a study of CD8 T cells in Susac syndrome. On the study more broadly: Among sequenced Susac syndrome patients, 5 or 6 had active disease and about eight were in remission.

The patients with Susac syndrome were individuals who fulfilled the recently defined diagnostic criteria for disease that was either definite or probable. cDNA came from about 0.51 to 1 ug RNA primed by random hexamers. Multiplex immunoSEQ PCR targeted 54 Vbeta and 13 Jbeta TCR beta segments. TCRdb reanalysed the immunoSEQ multiplex PCR reads using MiXCR and keeps one entry per CDR3 protein. The sample has 170,000 or so distinct CDR3 sequences, roughly 94% seen once; the top ten hold approximately 0.11%. This chain uses TRBV18 with TRBJ1-5; 8 bases align to TRBD1. The source material was CD4+ T cells from PBMCs. The receptor's source is a human donor with Susac syndrome. The CDR3 loop is CASSQDRVYQPQHF. The CDR3 coding sequence is TGTGCCAGCTCTCAGGACAGGGTTTATCAGCCCCAGCATTTT.